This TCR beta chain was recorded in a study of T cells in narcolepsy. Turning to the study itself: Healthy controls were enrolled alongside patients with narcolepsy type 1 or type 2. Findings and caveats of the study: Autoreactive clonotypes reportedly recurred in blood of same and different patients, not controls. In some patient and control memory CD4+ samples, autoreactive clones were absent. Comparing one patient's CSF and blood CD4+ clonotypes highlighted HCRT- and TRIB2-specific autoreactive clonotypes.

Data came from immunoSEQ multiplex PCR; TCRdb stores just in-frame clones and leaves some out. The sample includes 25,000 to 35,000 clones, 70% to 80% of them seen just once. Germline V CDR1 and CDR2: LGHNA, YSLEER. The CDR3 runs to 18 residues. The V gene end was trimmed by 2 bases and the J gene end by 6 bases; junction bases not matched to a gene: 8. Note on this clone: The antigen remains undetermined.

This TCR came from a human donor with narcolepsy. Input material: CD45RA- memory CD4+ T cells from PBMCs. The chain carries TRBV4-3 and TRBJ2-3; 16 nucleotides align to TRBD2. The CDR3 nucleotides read TGCGCCAGCAGCCAATCCGGGACTAGCGGGAGGGGACCGGATACGCAGTATTTT. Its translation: CASSQSGTSGRGPDTQYF.